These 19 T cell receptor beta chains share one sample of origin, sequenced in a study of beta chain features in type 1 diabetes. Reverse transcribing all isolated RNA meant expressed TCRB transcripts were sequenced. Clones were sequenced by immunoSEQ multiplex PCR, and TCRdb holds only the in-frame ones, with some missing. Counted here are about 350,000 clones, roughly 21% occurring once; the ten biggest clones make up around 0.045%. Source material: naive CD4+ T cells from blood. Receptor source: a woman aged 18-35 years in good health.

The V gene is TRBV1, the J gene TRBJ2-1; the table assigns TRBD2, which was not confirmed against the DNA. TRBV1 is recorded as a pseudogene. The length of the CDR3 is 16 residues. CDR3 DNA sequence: TGCACCAGCAGCCAAGATAGACTAGCGCTATACAATGAGCAGTTCTTC. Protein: CTSSQDRLALYNEQFF.

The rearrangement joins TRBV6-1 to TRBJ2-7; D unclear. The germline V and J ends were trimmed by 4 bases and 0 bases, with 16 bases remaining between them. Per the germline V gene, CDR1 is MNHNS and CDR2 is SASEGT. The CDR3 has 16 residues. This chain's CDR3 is CASSVGSVRLSYEQYF. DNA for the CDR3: TGTGCCAGCAGTGTGGGTTCTGTGCGGCTCTCCTACGAGCAGTACTTC.

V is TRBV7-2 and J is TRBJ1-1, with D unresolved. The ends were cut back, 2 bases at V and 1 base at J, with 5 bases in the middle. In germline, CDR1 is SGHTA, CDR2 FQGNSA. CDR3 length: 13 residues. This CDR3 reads CASSLLRNTEAFF. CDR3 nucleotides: TGTGCCAGCAGCTTATTGAGGAACACTGAAGCTTTCTTT. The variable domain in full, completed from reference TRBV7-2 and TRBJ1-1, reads GAGVSQSPSNKVTEKGKDVELRCDPISGHTALYWYRQSLGQGLEFLIYFQGNSAPDKSGLPSDRFSAERTGGSVSTLTIQRTQQEDSAVYLCASSLLRNTEAFFGQGTRLTVV.

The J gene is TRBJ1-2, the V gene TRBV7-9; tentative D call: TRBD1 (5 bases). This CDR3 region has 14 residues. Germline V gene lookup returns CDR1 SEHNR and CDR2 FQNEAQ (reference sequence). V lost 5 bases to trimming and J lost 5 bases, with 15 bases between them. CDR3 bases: TGTGCCAGCAGCCGTGGGGGGTTCCGTTATGGCTACACCTTC. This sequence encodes CASSRGGFRYGYTF.

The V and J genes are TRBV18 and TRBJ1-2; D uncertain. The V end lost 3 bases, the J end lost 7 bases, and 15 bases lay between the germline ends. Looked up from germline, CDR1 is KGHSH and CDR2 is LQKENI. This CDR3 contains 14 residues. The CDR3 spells CASSPSEGSVGYTF. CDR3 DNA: TGTGCCAGCTCACCCAGCGAGGGTTCGGTTGGCTACACCTTC.

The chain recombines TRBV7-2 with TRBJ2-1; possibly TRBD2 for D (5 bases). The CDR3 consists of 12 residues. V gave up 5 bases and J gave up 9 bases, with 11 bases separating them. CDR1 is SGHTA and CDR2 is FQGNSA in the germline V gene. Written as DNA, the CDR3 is TGTGCCAGCAGCCTACTAGGAAGTGAGCAGTTCTTC. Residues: CASSLLGSEQFF.

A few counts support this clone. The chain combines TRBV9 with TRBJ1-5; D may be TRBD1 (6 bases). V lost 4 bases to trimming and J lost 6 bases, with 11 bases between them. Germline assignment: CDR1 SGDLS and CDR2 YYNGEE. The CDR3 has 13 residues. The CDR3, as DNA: TGTGCCAGCAGCCGGACAGAGAGTCAGCCCCAGCATTTT. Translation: CASSRTESQPQHF.

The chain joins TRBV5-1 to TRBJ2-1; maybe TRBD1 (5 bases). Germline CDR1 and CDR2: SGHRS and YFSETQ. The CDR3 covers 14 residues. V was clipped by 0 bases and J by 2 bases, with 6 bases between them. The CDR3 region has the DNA TGCGCCAGCAGCTTGGTAGGGGCCTACAATGAGCAGTTCTTC. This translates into CASSLVGAYNEQFF.

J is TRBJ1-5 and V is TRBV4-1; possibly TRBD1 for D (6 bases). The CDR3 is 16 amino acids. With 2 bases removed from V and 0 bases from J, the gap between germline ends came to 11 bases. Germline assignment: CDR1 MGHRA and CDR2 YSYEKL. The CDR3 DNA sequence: TGCGCCAGCAGCCAATCGGGACACAGTAGCAATCAGCCCCAGCATTTT. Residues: CASSQSGHSSNQPQHF.

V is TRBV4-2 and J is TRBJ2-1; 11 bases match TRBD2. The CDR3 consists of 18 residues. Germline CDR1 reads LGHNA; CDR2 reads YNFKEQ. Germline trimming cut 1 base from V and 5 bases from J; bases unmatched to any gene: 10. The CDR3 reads CASSQGEGRLAGNNEQFF. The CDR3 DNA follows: TGTGCCAGCAGCCAAGGGGAAGGAAGACTAGCGGGGAACAATGAGCAGTTCTTC.

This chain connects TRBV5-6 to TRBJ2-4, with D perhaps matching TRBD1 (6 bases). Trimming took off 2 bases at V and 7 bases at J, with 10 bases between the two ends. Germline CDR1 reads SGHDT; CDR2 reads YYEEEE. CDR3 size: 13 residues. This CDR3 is CASSLQGANIQYF. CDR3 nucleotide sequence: TGTGCCAGCAGCTTACAGGGAGCGAACATTCAGTACTTC.

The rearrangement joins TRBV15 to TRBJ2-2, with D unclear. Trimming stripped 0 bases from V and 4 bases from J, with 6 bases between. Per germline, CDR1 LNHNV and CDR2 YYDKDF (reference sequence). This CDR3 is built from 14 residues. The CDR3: CATSRDSVTGELFF. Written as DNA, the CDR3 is TGTGCCACCAGCAGAGATTCAGTCACCGGGGAGCTGTTTTTT.

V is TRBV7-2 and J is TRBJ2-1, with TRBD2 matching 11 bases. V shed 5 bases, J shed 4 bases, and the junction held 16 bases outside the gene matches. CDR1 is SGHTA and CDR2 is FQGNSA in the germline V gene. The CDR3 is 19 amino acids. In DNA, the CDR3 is TGTGCCAGCAGCCTAGACAGAGCCCGACTAGCGGGACTTTACAATGAGCAGTTCTTC. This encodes CASSLDRARLAGLYNEQFF.

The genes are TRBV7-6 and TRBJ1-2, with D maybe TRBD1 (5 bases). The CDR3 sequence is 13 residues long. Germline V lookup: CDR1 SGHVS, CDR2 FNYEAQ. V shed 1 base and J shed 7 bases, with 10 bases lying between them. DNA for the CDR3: TGTGCCAGCAGCTTAGTCCCAGGGCGTGGCTACACCTTC. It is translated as CASSLVPGRGYTF.

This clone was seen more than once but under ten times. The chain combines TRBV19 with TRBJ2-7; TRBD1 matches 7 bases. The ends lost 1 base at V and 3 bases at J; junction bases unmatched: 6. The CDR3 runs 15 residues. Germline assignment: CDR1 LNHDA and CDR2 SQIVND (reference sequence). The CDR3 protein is CASSIAPGGNYEQYF. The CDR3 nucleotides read TGTGCCAGTAGTATAGCCCCAGGGGGAAACTACGAGCAGTACTTC.

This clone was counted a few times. The CDR3 reads CAWSPNPGGIIRMNTEAFF. Written as DNA, the CDR3 is TGTGCCTGGAGTCCAAACCCGGGGGGGATAATAAGGATGAACACTGAAGCTTTCTTT. This sequence joins TRBV30 and TRBJ1-1, with a possible D match to TRBD1 (5 bases). V was shortened by 2 bases and J by 0 bases, with 25 bases between the two germline ends. Germline lookup yields CDR1 GTSNPN and CDR2 SVGIG (reference sequence). The CDR3 length is 19 residues.

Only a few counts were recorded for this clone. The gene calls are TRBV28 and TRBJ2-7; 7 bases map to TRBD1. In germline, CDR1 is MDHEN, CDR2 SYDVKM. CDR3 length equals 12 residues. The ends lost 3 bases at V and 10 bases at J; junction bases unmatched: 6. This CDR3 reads CASSLSGTDQYF. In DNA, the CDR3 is TGTGCCAGCAGTTTGAGTGGGACAGACCAGTACTTC.

In DNA form, the CDR3 reads TGCGCCAGCAGCCTTTTAGCGGGAGGATCGTACAATGAGCAGTTCTTC. Translation gives CASSLLAGGSYNEQFF. The chain combines TRBV4-1 with TRBJ2-1, with 10 bases identical to TRBD2. V was clipped by 4 bases and J by 4 bases; unmatched bases: 7. CDR3 length: 16 residues. The germline gives CDR1 MGHRA, CDR2 YSYEKL.

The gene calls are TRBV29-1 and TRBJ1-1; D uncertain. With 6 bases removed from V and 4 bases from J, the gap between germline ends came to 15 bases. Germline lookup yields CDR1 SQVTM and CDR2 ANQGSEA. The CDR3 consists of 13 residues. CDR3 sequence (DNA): TGCAGCGTCGGGATGACATCAGGCACTGAAGCTTTCTTT. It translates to CSVGMTSGTEAFF.